This T cell receptor (beta chain) stems from a study of Graves' ophthalmopathy and Graves' hyperthyroidism. Study-level background: Being free of ophthalmopathy for 18 months of follow-up defined stable hyperthyroidism. Study-level points and caveats: The model's prediction of ophthalmopathy progression had about 70% sensitivity and roughly 72% specificity.

Many counts were recorded for this clonotype. The antigen remains unidentified. Scientists amplified the TCR beta CDR3 regions from RNA transcripts. HTBI primers were employed in first-round RT-PCR, then a second-round multiplex PCR followed. TCRdb re-called the multiplex PCR reads with MiXCR, one entry per CDR3 protein. The sample gives over a million distinct CDR3 sequences, about 40% of which show up once; roughly 10% is in the top ten. Losses at the gene ends were 4 bases for V and 0 bases for J; bases not matched to a gene: 5. The CDR3 consists of 15 residues. CDR1 is LGHNA and CDR2 is YNFKEQ in the germline V gene. Patients were left out if they had other autoimmune diseases, uncontrolled infections, pregnancy or lactation.

The sequence derives from an adult man with Graves' hyperthyroidism. This chain links TRBV4-2 with TRBJ1-2; TRBD1 aligns across 7 bases. Sequenced input: peripheral blood or thyroid tissue (not recorded which). This CDR3 reads CASSRNRGSNYGYTF. The CDR3 DNA is TGTGCCAGCAGCCGAAACAGGGGATCTAACTATGGCTACACCTTC.